One sample yielded the 5 T cell receptor beta chains listed below, sequenced in a study of OX40 agonist ivuxolimab in advanced cancers. Libraries were prepared through the immunoSEQ multiplex PCR assay. The table was pulled from immuneACCESS by TCRdb, which kept in-frame rearrangements only. Such tables lose some clones; where checked, under half of the loss comes from unresolved V genes, and the rest has no known cause. Here the sample has approximately 68,000 clones; roughly 86% occur a single time. The top ten hold roughly 0.72% of the sample. The source material was CD4+ or CD8+ T cells sorted from blood, sampled in a trial of the OX40 agonist ivuxolimab. These receptor sequences come from an adult with an advanced solid tumor such as melanoma, head and neck, liver or kidney cancer.

This chain links TRBV28 with TRBJ2-3; tentatively, D is TRBD2 (5 bases). The CDR3 loop spans 12 amino acids. Trimming shortened V by 5 bases and J by 6 bases, and 9 bases separated the two germline ends. CDR1 MDHEN and CDR2 SYDVKM come from the germline V gene. The CDR3 DNA reads as TGTGCCAGCAGTACGGACTTGGATACGCAGTATTTT. It is translated as CASSTDLDTQYF.

This chain uses TRBV6-5 with TRBJ2-7; D is unclear. Germline CDR1 reads MNHEY; CDR2 reads SVGAGI. There are 10 residues in the CDR3. V lost 8 bases, J lost 4 bases, and 6 bases lay in between. CDR3 sequence reads: CASGKYEQYF. CDR3 DNA sequence: TGTGCCAGCGGGAAATACGAGCAGTACTTC.

The V call is TRBV19, the J call TRBJ2-7; 11 bases map to TRBD2. The V gene's germline CDR1 is LNHDA and CDR2 SQIVND (reference sequence). V dropped 5 bases and J dropped 2; count of bases not matched to a gene: 11. This CDR3 contains 17 residues. The chain's CDR3 is CASSEKLAGAPPYEQYF. CDR3 sequence (DNA): TGTGCCAGTAGTGAGAAACTAGCGGGAGCTCCCCCCTACGAGCAGTACTTC.

This clone was recorded only once. The chain is built from TRBV9 and TRBJ2-5; 12 nucleotides agree with TRBD2. The CDR3 loop spans 17 amino acids. After removal of 4 bases from V and 1 base from J, the junction contained 8 bases not matched to a gene. In germline, CDR1 is SGDLS, CDR2 YYNGEE. DNA of the CDR3: TGTGCCAGCAGCCTTCCGACTAGCGGGGGCCCCCAAGAGACCCAGTACTTC. Protein sequence: CASSLPTSGGPQETQYF.

The chain combines TRBV2 with TRBJ2-5; either TRBD1 or TRBD2 may fit D (5 bases each). Germline CDR1 is SNHLY and CDR2 is FYNNEI. V lost 3 bases and J 4 bases, leaving 15 bases between the germline ends. The CDR3 is made up of 15 amino acids. The CDR3 region is CASSEDRGLGETQYF. DNA of the CDR3: TGTGCCAGCAGTGAGGACCGGGGCCTCGGAGAGACCCAGTACTTC.